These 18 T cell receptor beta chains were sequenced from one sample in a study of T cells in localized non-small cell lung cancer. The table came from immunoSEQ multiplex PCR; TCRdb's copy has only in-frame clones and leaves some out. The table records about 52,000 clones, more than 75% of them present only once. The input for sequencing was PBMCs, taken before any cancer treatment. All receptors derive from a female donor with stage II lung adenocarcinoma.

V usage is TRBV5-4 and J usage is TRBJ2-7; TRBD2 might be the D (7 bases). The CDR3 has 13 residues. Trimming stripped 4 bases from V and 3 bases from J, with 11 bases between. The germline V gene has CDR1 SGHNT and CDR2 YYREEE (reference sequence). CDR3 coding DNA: TGTGCCAGCAGCATCGGGGGGCGCTACGAGCAGTACTTC. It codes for CASSIGGRYEQYF.

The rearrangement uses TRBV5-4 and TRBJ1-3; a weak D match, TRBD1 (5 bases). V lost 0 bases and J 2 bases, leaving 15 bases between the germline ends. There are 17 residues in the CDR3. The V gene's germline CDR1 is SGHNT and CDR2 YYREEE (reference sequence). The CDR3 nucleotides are TGTGCCAGCAGCTTGGCCGGGGCGGGTGAAGCTGGAAACACCATATATTTT. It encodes CASSLAGAGEAGNTIYF.

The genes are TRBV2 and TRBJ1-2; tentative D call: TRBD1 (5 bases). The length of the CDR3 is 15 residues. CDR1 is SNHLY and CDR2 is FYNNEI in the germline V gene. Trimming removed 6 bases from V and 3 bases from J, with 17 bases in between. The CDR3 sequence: CASRDPTGADYGYTF. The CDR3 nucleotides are TGTGCCAGCAGAGACCCTACAGGTGCCGACTATGGCTACACCTTC.

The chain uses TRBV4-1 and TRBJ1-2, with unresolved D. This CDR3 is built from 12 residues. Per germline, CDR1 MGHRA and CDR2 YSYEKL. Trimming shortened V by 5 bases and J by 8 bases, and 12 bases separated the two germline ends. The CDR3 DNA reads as TGCGCCAGCAGCGGGAAGGCTCGGGGCTACACCTTC. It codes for CASSGKARGYTF.

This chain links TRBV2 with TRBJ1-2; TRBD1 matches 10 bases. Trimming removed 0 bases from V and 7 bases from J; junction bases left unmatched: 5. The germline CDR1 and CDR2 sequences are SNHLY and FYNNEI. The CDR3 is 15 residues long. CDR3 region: CASSEAGQGKFGYTF. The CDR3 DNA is TGTGCCAGCAGTGAAGCGGGACAGGGGAAATTTGGCTACACCTTC. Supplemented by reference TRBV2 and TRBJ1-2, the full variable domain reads EPEVTQTPSHQVTQMGQEVILRCVPISNHLYFYWYRQILGQKVEFLVSFYNNEISEKSEIFDDQFSVERPDGSNFTLKIRSTKLEDSAMYFCASSEAGQGKFGYTFGSGTRLTVV.

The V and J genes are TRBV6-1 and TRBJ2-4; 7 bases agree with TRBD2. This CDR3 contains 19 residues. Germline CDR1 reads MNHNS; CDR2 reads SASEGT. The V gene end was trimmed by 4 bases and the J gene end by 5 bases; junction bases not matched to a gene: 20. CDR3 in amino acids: CASSVRDYPLGHLQNIQYF. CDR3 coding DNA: TGTGCCAGCAGTGTCCGGGACTACCCGTTAGGGCACCTTCAAAACATTCAGTACTTC.

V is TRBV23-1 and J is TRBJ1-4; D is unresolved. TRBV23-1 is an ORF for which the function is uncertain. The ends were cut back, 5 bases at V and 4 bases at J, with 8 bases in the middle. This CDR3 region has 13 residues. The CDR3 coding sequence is TGCGCCAGCAGTAAAGGTAGTAATGAAAAACTGTTTTTT. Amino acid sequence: CASSKGSNEKLFF.

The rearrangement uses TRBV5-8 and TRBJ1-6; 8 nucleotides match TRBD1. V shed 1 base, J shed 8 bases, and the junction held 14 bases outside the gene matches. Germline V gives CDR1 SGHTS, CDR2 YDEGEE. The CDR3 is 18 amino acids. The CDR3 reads CASSLRSSRGQKDSPLHF. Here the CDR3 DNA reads TGTGCCAGCAGCTTGAGGTCCTCCAGGGGGCAAAAGGATTCACCCCTCCACTTT.

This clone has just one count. The CDR3 DNA sequence: TGTGCCAGCAGTTTAGCTTTTCCCCATAACTATGGCTACACCTTC. Residues: CASSLAFPHNYGYTF. V gene TRBV27 combines with J gene TRBJ1-2; D not certain. V was trimmed by 2 bases and J by 1 base, leaving 11 bases between them. The CDR3 is 15 residues long. Germline V gene data show CDR1 as MNHEY and CDR2 as SMNVEV (reference sequence).

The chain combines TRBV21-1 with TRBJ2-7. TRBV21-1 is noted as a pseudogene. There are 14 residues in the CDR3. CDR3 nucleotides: TGTGCCAGCAGCAAAAGACCGCTCAACTACGAGCAGTACTTC. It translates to CASSKRPLNYEQYF.

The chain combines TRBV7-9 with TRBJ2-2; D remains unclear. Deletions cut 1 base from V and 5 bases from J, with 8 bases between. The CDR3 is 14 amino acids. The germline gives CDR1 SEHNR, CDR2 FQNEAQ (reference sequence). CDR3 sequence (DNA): TGTGCCAGCAGCTTAGAGTGGAGAACCGGGGAGCTGTTTTTT. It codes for CASSLEWRTGELFF. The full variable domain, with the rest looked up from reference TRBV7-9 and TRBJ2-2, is DTGVSQNPRHKITKRGQNVTFRCDPISEHNRLYWYRQTLGQGPEFLTYFQNEAQLEKSRLLSDRFSAERPKGSFSTLEIQRTEQGDSAMYLCASSLEWRTGELFFGEGSRLTVL.

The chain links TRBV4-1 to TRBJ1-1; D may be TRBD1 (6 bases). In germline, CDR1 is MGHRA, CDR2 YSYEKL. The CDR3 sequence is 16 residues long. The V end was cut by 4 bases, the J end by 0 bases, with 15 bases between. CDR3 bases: TGCGCCAGCAGCCTTAGACAGGCCAACATGAACACTGAAGCTTTCTTT. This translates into CASSLRQANMNTEAFF.

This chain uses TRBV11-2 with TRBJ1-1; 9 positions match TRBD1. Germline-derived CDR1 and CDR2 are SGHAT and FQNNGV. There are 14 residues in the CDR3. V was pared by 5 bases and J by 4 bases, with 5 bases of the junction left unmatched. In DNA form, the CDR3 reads TGTGCCAGCAGCCCCTTGACAGGGGGCACTGAAGCTTTCTTT. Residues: CASSPLTGGTEAFF.

CDR3 DNA: TGTGCCAGCAGCTTATCTGGGTCCTACAATGAGCAGTTCTTC. Residues: CASSLSGSYNEQFF. The chain joins TRBV7-8 to TRBJ2-1; D not resolved. From germline, CDR1 is SGHVS and CDR2 FQNEAQ. This CDR3 is 14 amino acids long. The V and J ends lost 2 bases and 1 base respectively, with 6 bases between them. The full variable domain, completed using reference TRBV7-8 and TRBJ2-1, is GAGVSQSPRYKVAKRGQDVALRCDPISGHVSLFWYQQALGQGPEFLTYFQNEAQLDKSGLPSDRFFAERPEGSVSTLKIQRTQQEDSAVYLCASSLSGSYNEQFFGPGTRLTVL.

The chain's CDR3 is CATSRWDRGYTEAFF. In nucleotides, the CDR3 is TGTGCCACCAGCAGGTGGGACAGGGGGTACACTGAAGCTTTCTTT. The chain links TRBV15 to TRBJ1-1; 11 bases line up with TRBD1. CDR3 length equals 15 residues. Germline V gives CDR1 LNHNV, CDR2 YYDKDF (reference sequence). V trimming: 3 bases; J trimming: 3 bases; junction bases outside the gene matches: 3. Together with reference TRBV15 and TRBJ1-1, the CDR3 gives the full variable domain: DAMVIQNPRYQVTQFGKPVTLSCSQTLNHNVMYWYQQKSSQAPKLLFHYYDKDFNNEADTPDNFQSRRPNTSFCFLDIRSPGLGDTAMYLCATSRWDRGYTEAFFGQGTRLTVV.

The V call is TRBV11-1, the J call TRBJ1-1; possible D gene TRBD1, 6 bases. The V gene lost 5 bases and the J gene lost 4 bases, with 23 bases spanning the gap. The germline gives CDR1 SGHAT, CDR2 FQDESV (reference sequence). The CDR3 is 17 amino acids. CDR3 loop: CASSLQQGILQGTEAFF. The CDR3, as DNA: TGTGCCAGCAGCCTTCAGCAGGGGATACTCCAGGGCACTGAAGCTTTCTTT.

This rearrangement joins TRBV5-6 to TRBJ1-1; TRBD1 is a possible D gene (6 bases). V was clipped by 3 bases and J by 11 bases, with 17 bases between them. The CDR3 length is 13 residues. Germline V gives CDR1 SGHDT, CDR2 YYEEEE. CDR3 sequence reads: CASSSRGGCDAFF. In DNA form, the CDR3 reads TGTGCCAGCAGCTCCCGGGGGGGCTGCGACGCTTTCTTT.

The CDR3 sequence is CASSSGRFYEQYF. CDR3 DNA sequence: TGTGCCAGCAGCTCCGGACGGTTCTACGAGCAGTACTTC. This sequence joins TRBV7-9 and TRBJ2-7, with D unclear. Germline V CDR1 and CDR2: SEHNR, FQNEAQ (reference sequence). V shed 4 bases and J shed 3 bases, with 10 bases lying between them. The CDR3 runs to 13 residues.